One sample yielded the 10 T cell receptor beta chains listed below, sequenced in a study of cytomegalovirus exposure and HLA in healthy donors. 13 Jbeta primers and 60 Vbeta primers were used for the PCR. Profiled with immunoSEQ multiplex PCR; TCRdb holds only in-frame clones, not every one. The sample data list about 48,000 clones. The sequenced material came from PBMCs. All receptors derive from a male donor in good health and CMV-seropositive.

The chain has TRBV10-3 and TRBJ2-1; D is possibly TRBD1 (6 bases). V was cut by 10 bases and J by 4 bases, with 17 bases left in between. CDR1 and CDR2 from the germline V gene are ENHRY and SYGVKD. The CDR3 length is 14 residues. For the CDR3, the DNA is TGTGCCACCCAAAACAGGGTTCAGTACAATGAGCAGTTCTTC. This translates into CATQNRVQYNEQFF.

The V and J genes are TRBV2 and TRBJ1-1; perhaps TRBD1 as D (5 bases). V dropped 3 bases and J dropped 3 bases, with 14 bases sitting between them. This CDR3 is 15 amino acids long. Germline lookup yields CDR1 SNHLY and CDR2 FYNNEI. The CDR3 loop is CASSEGRKPHTEAFF. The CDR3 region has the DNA TGTGCCAGCAGTGAGGGGCGGAAACCCCACACTGAAGCTTTCTTT.

CDR3 residues: CASSGAGSTDTQYF. The CDR3 DNA follows: TGTGCCAGCAGTGGGGCGGGAAGCACAGATACGCAGTATTTT. The rearrangement joins TRBV2 to TRBJ2-3; weak D call: TRBD2 (6 bases). From germline, CDR1 is SNHLY and CDR2 FYNNEI. The CDR3 runs 14 residues. Deletions cut 4 bases from V and 0 bases from J, with 8 bases between.

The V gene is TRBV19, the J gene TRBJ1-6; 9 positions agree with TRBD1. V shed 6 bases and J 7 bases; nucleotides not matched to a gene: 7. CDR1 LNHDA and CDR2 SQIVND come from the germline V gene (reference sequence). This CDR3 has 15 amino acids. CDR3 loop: CASSEQGARNSPLHF. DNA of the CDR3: TGTGCCAGTAGCGAACAGGGGGCTAGGAATTCACCCCTCCACTTT. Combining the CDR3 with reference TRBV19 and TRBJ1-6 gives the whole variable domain DGGITQSPKYLFRKEGQNVTLSCEQNLNHDAMYWYRQDPGQGLRLIYYSQIVNDFQKGDIAEGYSVSREKKESFPLTVTSAQKNPTAFYLCASSEQGARNSPLHFGNGTRLTVT.

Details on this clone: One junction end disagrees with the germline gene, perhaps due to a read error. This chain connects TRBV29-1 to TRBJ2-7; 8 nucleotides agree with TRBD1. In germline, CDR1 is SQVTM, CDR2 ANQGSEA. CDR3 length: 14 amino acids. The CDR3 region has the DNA TGCAGCGTAGAAGGACAGGGCCATGTCGACGAGCAGTACTTC. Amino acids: CSVEGQGHVDEQYF.

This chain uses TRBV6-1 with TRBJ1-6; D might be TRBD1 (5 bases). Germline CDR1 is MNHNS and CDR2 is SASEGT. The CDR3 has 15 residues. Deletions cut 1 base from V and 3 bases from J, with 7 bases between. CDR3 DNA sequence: TGTGCCAGCAGTGAAGGACAGAGCTATAATTCACCCCTCCACTTT. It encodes CASSEGQSYNSPLHF.

The CDR3 sequence: CASSRTSGSNQPQHF. CDR3 DNA: TGTGCCAGCAGCCGGACCTCAGGGAGCAATCAGCCCCAGCATTTT. V usage is TRBV7-2 and J usage is TRBJ1-5; D is perhaps TRBD1 (5 bases). V was shortened by 5 bases and J by 1 base, with 12 bases between the two germline ends. The CDR3 covers 15 residues. Germline CDR1 SGHTA, CDR2 FQGNSA.

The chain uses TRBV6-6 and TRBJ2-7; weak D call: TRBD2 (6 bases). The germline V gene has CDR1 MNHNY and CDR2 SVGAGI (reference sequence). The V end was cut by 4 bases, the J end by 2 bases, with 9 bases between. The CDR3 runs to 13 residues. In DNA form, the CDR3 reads TGTGCCAGCAGTTTCCGGGAGACCTACGAGCAGTACTTC. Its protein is CASSFRETYEQYF.

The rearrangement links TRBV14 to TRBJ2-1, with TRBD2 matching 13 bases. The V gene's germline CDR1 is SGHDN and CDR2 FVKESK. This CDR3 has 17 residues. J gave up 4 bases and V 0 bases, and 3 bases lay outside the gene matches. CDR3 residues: CASSQDPGLAGYNEQFF. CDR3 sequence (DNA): TGTGCCAGCAGCCAAGACCCGGGACTAGCGGGGTACAATGAGCAGTTCTTC.

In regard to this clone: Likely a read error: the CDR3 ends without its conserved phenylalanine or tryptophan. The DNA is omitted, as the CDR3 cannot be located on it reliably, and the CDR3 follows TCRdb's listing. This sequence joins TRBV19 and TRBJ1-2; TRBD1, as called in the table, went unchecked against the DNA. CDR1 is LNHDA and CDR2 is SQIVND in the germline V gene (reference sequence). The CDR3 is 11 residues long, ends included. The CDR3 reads CASSRGKAEFL.